The clone carrying this T cell receptor beta chain was recorded only once. The V gene end was trimmed by 5 bases and the J gene end by 2 bases; junction bases not matched to a gene: 7. From germline, CDR1 is MNHEY and CDR2 SVGAGI. CDR3 size: 15 residues. The data derive from a study of blood T cell repertoires in COVID-19. Study-wide background: The United States, Italy and Spain supplied acute and convalescent COVID-19 samples. Sources were T cells, B-cell-depleted T cells, or PBMCs; the material itself was cDNA or gDNA.

Study processing details: Using reference gene primer amplification, nucleated cell counts were estimated. This table comes from immunoSEQ multiplex PCR, and its TCRdb copy is limited to in-frame clones, with some not included. V and J calls plus clone size are reproduced from that table; the DNA served to infer D and trimming. The sample holds about 160,000 clones; approximately 73% are singletons and the top ten take more than 3.5%. The chain links TRBV6-5 to TRBJ2-7; 9 bases line up with TRBD2. Sequenced sample: peripheral blood. The clonotype was recovered from a woman older than 75 with acute or convalescent COVID-19. As DNA, the CDR3 is TGTGCCAGCAGTACCGGGACTAGCTTTCCCTACGAGCAGTACTTC. Translation: CASSTGTSFPYEQYF.